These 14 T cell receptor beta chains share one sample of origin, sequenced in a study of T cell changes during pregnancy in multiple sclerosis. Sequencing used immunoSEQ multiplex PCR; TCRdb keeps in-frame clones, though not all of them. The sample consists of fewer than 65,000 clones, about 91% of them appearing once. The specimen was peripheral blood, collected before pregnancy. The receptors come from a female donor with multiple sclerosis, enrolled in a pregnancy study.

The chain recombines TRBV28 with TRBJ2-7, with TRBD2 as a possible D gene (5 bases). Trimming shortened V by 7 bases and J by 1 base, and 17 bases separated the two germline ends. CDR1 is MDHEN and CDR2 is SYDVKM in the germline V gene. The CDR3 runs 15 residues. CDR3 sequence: CASTPSGISSYEQYF. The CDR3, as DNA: TGTGCCAGCACCCCGTCGGGGATTTCTTCCTACGAGCAGTACTTC.

CDR3: CSVVRQGLERSGEQYF. The CDR3 DNA reads TGCAGCGTTGTTCGACAGGGCCTTGAAAGGTCGGGCGAGCAGTACTTC. V and J are TRBV29-1 and TRBJ2-7, with 7 nucleotides matching TRBD1. Germline CDR1 reads SQVTM; CDR2 reads ANQGSEA. V gave up 4 bases and J gave up 6 bases; unmatched junction bases: 18. The CDR3 has 16 amino acids.

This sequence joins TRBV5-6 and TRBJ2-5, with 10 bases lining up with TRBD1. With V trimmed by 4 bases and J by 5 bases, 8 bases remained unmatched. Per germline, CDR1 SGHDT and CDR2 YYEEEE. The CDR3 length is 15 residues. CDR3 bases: TGTGCCAGCAGCCCCGGACAGGGGGTGTGGGAGACCCAGTACTTC. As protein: CASSPGQGVWETQYF. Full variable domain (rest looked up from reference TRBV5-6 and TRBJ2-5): DAGVTQSPTHLIKTRGQQVTLRCSPKSGHDTVSWYQQALGQGPQFIFQYYEEEERQRGNFPDRFSGHQFPNYSSELNVNALLLGDSALYLCASSPGQGVWETQYFGPGTRLLVL.

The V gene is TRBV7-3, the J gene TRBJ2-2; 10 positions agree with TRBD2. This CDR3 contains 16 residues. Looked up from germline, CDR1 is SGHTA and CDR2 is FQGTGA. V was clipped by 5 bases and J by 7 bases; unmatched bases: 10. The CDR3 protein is CASSPQRGGLVGELFF. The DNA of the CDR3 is TGTGCCAGCAGCCCGCAGCGGGGGGGCCTTGTCGGGGAGCTGTTTTTT.

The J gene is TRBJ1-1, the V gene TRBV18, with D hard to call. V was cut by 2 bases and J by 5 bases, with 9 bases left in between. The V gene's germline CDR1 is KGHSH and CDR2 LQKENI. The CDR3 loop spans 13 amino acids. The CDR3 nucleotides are TGTGCCAGCTCACCAGAGAGGGCGACTGAAGCTTTCTTT. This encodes CASSPERATEAFF.

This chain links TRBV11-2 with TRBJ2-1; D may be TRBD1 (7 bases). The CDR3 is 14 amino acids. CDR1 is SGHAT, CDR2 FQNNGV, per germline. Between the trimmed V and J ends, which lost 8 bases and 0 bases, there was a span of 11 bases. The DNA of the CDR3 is TGTGCCAGCTGGAGGGGGCTCTCCTACAATGAGCAGTTCTTC. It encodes CASWRGLSYNEQFF.

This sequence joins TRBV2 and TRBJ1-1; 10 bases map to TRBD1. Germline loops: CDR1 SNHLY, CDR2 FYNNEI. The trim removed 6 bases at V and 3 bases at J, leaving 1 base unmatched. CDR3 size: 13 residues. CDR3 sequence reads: CASRTGGYTEAFF. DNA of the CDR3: TGTGCCAGCAGGACAGGGGGCTACACTGAAGCTTTCTTT.

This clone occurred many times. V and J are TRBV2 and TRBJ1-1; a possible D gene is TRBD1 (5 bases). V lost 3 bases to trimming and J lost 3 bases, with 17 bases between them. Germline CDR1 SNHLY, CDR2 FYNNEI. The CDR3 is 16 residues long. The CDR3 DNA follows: TGTGCCAGCAGTGAGTCAGGGTTTAACGAGGACACTGAAGCTTTCTTT. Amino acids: CASSESGFNEDTEAFF. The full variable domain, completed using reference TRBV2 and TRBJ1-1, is EPEVTQTPSHQVTQMGQEVILRCVPISNHLYFYWYRQILGQKVEFLVSFYNNEISEKSEIFDDQFSVERPDGSNFTLKIRSTKLEDSAMYFCASSESGFNEDTEAFFGQGTRLTVV.

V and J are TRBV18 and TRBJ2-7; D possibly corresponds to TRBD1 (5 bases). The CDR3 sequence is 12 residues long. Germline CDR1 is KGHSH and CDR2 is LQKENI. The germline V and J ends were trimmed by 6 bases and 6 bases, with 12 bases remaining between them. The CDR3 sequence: CASSPDISEQYF. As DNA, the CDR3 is TGTGCCAGCTCCCCGGACATTTCCGAGCAGTACTTC.

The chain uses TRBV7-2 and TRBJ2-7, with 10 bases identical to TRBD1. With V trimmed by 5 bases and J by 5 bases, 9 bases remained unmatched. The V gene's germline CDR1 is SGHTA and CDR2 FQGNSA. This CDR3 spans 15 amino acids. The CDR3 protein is CASSTRTGGYHEQYF. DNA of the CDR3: TGTGCCAGCAGCACCCGGACAGGGGGGTACCACGAGCAGTACTTC.

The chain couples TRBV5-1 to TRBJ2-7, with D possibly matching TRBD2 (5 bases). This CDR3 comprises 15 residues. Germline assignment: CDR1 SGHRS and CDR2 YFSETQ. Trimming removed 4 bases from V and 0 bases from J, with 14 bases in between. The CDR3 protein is CASSVTSGVSYEQYF. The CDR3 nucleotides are TGCGCCAGCAGCGTAACTAGTGGTGTCTCCTACGAGCAGTACTTC.

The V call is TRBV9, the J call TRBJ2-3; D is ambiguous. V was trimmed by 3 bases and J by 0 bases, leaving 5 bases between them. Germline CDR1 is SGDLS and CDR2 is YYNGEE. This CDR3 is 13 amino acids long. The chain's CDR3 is CASSGTSTDTQYF. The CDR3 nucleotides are TGTGCCAGCAGCGGAACTAGCACAGATACGCAGTATTTT.

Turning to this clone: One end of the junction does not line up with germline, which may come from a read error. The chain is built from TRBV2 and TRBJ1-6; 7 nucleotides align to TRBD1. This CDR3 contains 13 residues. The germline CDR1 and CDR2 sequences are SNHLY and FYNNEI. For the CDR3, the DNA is TGTGCCAGCAGTCCAGGACAGGCTAACTTGGGGTACTTT. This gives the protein CASSPGQANLGYF.

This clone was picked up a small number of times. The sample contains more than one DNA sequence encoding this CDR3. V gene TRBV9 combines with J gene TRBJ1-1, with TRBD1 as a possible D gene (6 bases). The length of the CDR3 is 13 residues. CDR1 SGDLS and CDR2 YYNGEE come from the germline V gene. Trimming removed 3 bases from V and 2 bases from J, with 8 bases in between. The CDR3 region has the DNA TGTGCCAGCAGCGCAGGGGCTAACACTGAAGCTTTCTTT. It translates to CASSAGANTEAFF.